These T cell receptor beta chains were read from a single sample in a study of blood T cell repertoires in COVID-19. Profiling relied on immunoSEQ multiplex PCR, and the TCRdb table lists in-frame clones only, not all of them. Here the sample spans under 100,000 clones, roughly 89% being singletons. The sequenced sample consisted of peripheral blood. All receptors derive from a man in his thirties or forties with acute or convalescent COVID-19. CDR3s include the opening cysteine and the closing phenylalanine or tryptophan. D genes are given only for firm matches. The size field is filled for only some rows; it gives once, few, many or a size class.

clone_size	d_call	v_call	j_call	cdr3_nt	cdr3_aa
NA	NA	TRBV24-1	TRBJ1-5	TGTGCCACCAGTGAACGGTCAGGGAATAGCAATCAGCCCCAGCATTTT	CATSERSGNSNQPQHF
NA	NA	TRBV9	TRBJ1-2	TGTGCCAGCAGCCAACAAGGAGGCTATGGCTACACCTTC	CASSQQGGYGYTF
once	NA	TRBV15	TRBJ1-4	TGTGCCACCAGCAGAGGCCCGGGGGGCGGTGAAAAACTGTTTTTT	CATSRGPGGGEKLFF
once	TRBD2	TRBV6-2/TRBV6-3	TRBJ2-7	TGTGCCAGCAGTCTCGACTTGGTAGCGGGTTCCTACGAGCAGTACTTC	CASSLDLVAGSYEQYF
NA	NA	TRBV3-1/TRBV3-2	TRBJ1-4	TGTGCCAGCAGCCTTTCGCTTAGTGATGCAACTAATGAAAAACTGTTTTTT	CASSLSLSDATNEKLFF
NA	NA	TRBV5-4	TRBJ2-7	TGTGCCAGCAGCTTGGTTCCAACGGAGGGAGCTAATCCTTACGAGCAGTACTTC	CASSLVPTEGANPYEQYF
NA	NA	TRBV9	TRBJ2-1	TGTGCCAGCAGCGTAGATTCTACCACCTCCTACAATGAGCAGTTCTTC	CASSVDSTTSYNEQFF
NA	NA	TRBV16	TRBJ1-2	TGTGCCAGCAGCCCGCCTCCCTTAGACACGTCCTATGGCTACACCTTC	CASSPPPLDTSYGYTF
NA	NA	TRBV3-1/TRBV3-2	TRBJ2-7	TGTGCCAGCAGCAGGTCCGGGGACTACGAGCAGTACTTC	CASSRSGDYEQYF
NA	NA	TRBV2	TRBJ2-3	TGTGCCAGCAGTGTACAGGGAATCACAGATACGCAGTATTTT	CASSVQGITDTQYF
NA	TRBD1	TRBV5-5	TRBJ1-3	TGTGCCAGCAGGTCGCCGGGACAGGGGGCGAGGGCTGGAAACACCATATATTTT	CASRSPGQGARAGNTIYF
NA	NA	TRBV6-5	TRBJ1-5	TGTGCCAGCAGAAGAGACGGAGATCAGCCCCAGCATTTT	CASRRDGDQPQHF
NA	NA	TRBV9	TRBJ1-3	TGTGCCAGCAGCGGCGGGGGGGGTCTTTCCTCTGGAAACACCATATATTTT	CASSGGGGLSSGNTIYF
NA	NA	TRBV19	TRBJ1-1	TGTGCCAGTAGTGTTGTCGTGAACACTGAAGCTTTCTTT	CASSVVVNTEAFF
NA	TRBD1	TRBV7-2	TRBJ1-5	TGTGCCAGCAGCTTAGTGGCACAGGGGGGACCCTATAGCAATCAGCCCCAGCATTTT	CASSLVAQGGPYSNQPQHF
NA	NA	TRBV11-2	TRBJ2-5	TGTGCCAGCAGCTTAGATAGTAACCAAGAGACCCAGTACTTC	CASSLDSNQETQYF
NA	NA	TRBV5-4	TRBJ1-2	TGTGCCAGCAGCCTCAACGGTCATGGCTACACCTTC	CASSLNGHGYTF
NA	NA	TRBV10-1	TRBJ2-7	TGCGCCAGCAGTGCAGGACTAACCTACGAGCAGTACTTC	CASSAGLTYEQYF
once	TRBD1	TRBV2	TRBJ1-5	TGTGCCAGCAGTGAAGGACAGGGGGCCAACCAGCCCCAGCATTTT	CASSEGQGANQPQHF
NA	TRBD1	TRBV4-1	TRBJ1-2	TGCGCCAGCAGCCCGCGTCCGGGACAGGGGATGAATGGCTACACCTTC	CASSPRPGQGMNGYTF
NA	TRBD2	TRBV25-1	TRBJ2-7	TGTGCCACCCTAGGGCTAGCGGGAATTCAAGAGCAGTACTTC	CATLGLAGIQEQYF
NA	NA	TRBV3-1/TRBV3-2	TRBJ1-2	TGTGCCAGCAGCCAAGAGCAGGTCGATCAGGGGAGCTACACCTTC	CASSQEQVDQGSYTF
few	TRBD1	TRBV3-1/TRBV3-2	TRBJ2-1	TGTGCCAGCAGCCAAGCGGTTGGACAGGGTACAATAAATGAGCAGTTCTTC	CASSQAVGQGTINEQFF
NA	TRBD2	TRBV9	TRBJ2-7	TGTGCCAGCAGCGAGGGGTCTAGCGGGGTTAATTACGAGCAGTACTTC	CASSEGSSGVNYEQYF
NA	NA	TRBV10-3	TRBJ1-5	TGTGCCATCAGTGAAACAGAGAATCAGCCCCAGCATTTT	CAISETENQPQHF
NA	NA	TRBV3-1/TRBV3-2	TRBJ1-3	TGTGCCAGCAGCCAACATCCAGGGGGAAACACCATATATTTT	CASSQHPGGNTIYF
NA	NA	TRBV6-1	TRBJ1-2	TGTGCCAGCAGTGATCGGGGGGACTACACCTTC	CASSDRGDYTF
NA	TRBD1	TRBV27	TRBJ2-2	TGTGCCAGCAGTAACAGGACAGGACTGGGCGGGGAGCTGTTTTTT	CASSNRTGLGGELFF
NA	TRBD2	TRBV10-3	TRBJ2-1	TGTGCCATCAGTGAGACTCATAGCGGGAACCAATACAATGAGCAGTTCTTC	CAISETHSGNQYNEQFF
few	NA	TRBV5-5	TRBJ2-2	TGTGCCAGCAGCTTAACAGGGACAAACACCGGGGAGCTGTTTTTT	CASSLTGTNTGELFF
NA	NA	TRBV7-9	TRBJ1-5	TGTGCCAGCAGCCCCGACAGGCCTCCGAAGCCCCAGCATTTT	CASSPDRPPKPQHF
NA	NA	TRBV10-1	TRBJ2-2	TGCGCCAGCAGACTCGACATCACCGGGGAGCTGTTTTTT	CASRLDITGELFF
NA	NA	TRBV5-1	TRBJ1-2	TGCGCCAGCAGGGCCGACGGGGTCTATGGCTACACCTTC	CASRADGVYGYTF
NA	NA	TRBV15	TRBJ2-3	TGTGCCACCAGCAGAGGTGTTGCCCTCCGGACAGATACGCAGTATTTT	CATSRGVALRTDTQYF
NA	TRBD2	TRBV19	TRBJ2-1	TGTGCCAGTAGTTCGGGGGGGAACAATGAGCAGTTCTTC	CASSSGGNNEQFF
NA	NA	TRBV3-1/TRBV3-2	TRBJ2-7	TGTGCCAGCAGCCTTGGGCCGCAAATTTACGAGCAGTACTTC	CASSLGPQIYEQYF
NA	NA	TRBV7-9	TRBJ2-7	TGTGCCAGCAGCCCAAACTACGAGCAGTACTTC	CASSPNYEQYF
NA	TRBD1	TRBV5-4	TRBJ1-4	TGTGCCAGCAGCTCCCGACAGGGGCCGAATGAAAAACTGTTTTTT	CASSSRQGPNEKLFF
NA	NA	TRBV20-1	TRBJ1-1	TGCAGCACCTCCCCGGAGACTGAAGCTTTCTTT	CSTSPETEAFF
NA	NA	TRBV29-1	TRBJ1-2	TGCAGCGTTGAACATAAACCCCAGGGCTACACCTTC	CSVEHKPQGYTF
NA	NA	TRBV7-8	TRBJ1-1	TGTGCCAGCAGCTTAGGAACGGGGGGAAGCACTGAAGCTTTCTTT	CASSLGTGGSTEAFF
few	NA	TRBV30	TRBJ2-1	TGTGCCTGGAGTGTAGCCGGGAACGAGCAGTTCTTC	CAWSVAGNEQFF
NA	TRBD2	TRBV9	TRBJ2-3	TGTGCCAGCAGCGTTTGGACTAGCGCAACAGATACGCAGTATTTT	CASSVWTSATDTQYF
NA	TRBD1	TRBV10-1	TRBJ2-5	TGCGCCAGCAGTCGGGACAGGGTAAAGACCCAGTACTTC	CASSRDRVKTQYF
few	TRBD2	TRBV10-3	TRBJ2-3	TGTGCCATCAGTGAGTTGACTAGCGGGAGGGCCACGTATACGCAGTATTTT	CAISELTSGRATYTQYF
NA	TRBD1	TRBV3-1/TRBV3-2	TRBJ1-2	TGTGCCAGCAGCCGCGACAGGGGTGTCTATGGCTACACCTTC	CASSRDRGVYGYTF
NA	NA	TRBV6-1	TRBJ2-3	TGTGCCAGCAGTGAATGGGGGAAGGAGGGAGATACGCAGTATTTT	CASSEWGKEGDTQYF
NA	TRBD1	TRBV2	TRBJ1-1	TGTGCCAGCAGGGGGTCGACAGGGATGAACACTGAAGCTTTCTTT	CASRGSTGMNTEAFF
NA	NA	TRBV11-2	TRBJ2-1	TGTGCCAGCAGCTTAGCGGGTGGTTACAATGAGCAGTTCTTC	CASSLAGGYNEQFF
NA	NA	TRBV5-5	TRBJ2-3	TGTGCCAGCAGCCCGCGGCAGGGGCAAAATACGCAGTATTTT	CASSPRQGQNTQYF